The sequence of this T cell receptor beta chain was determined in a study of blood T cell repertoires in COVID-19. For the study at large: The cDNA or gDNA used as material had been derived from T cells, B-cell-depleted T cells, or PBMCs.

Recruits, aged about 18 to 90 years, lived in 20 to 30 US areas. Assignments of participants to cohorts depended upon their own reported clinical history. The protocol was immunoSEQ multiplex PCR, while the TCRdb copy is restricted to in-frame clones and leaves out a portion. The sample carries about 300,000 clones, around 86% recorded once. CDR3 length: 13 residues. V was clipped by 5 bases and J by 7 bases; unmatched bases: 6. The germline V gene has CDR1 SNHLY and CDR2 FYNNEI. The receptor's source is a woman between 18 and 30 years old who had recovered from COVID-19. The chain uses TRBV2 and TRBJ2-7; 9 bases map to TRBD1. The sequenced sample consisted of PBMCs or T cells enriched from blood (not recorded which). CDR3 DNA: TGTGCCAGCAGTCAGGGACAGGGTAGGGAGCAGTACTTC. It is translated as CASSQGQGREQYF. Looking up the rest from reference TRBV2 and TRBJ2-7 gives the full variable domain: EPEVTQTPSHQVTQMGQEVILRCVPISNHLYFYWYRQILGQKVEFLVSFYNNEISEKSEIFDDQFSVERPDGSNFTLKIRSTKLEDSAMYFCASSQGQGREQYFGPGTRLTVT.